This T cell receptor (beta chain) emerged from a study of blood T cells in healthy people across ages. Healthy Caucasians from Russia aged about 6 to 95 served as donors. For every donor, a draw yielded approximately 9.8 milliliters of peripheral blood. Total RNA was extracted at no less than 5 micrograms per sample. A second PCR, run for about 6 to 11 cycles, used a sample-barcoded 5' primer plus a J-beta primer mix. Tagging of each cDNA molecule was performed by a template-switch adaptor with 12 random nucleotides. MiXCR was run by TCRdb on the 5' RACE reads, yielding one entry per CDR3 protein. The table shows around 800,000 distinct CDR3 sequences, with approximately 67% occurring only once. Trimming removed 8 bases from V and 6 bases from J; junction bases left unmatched: 11. Germline-derived CDR1 and CDR2 are MNHEY and SMNVEV (reference sequence). This CDR3 is 14 amino acids long.

This TCR was sampled from a man aged 25-45 years in good health. Sequencing was carried out using blood. V and J are TRBV27 and TRBJ2-3, with 7 bases identical to TRBD2. The chain's CDR3 is CASYPQRGIDTQYF. The CDR3 bases are TGTGCCAGCTATCCTCAGCGGGGTATTGATACGCAGTATTTT.